This record covers a single T cell receptor beta chain. Antigen specificity is unknown. This table comes from immunoSEQ multiplex PCR, and its TCRdb copy is limited to in-frame clones, with some not included. In the table there are about 16,000 clones, roughly 93% of which are singletons. Time point noted: recipient sample about 28 days before transplant, after cytoreduction. Recipients were bled about 28 days pretransplant and at posttransplant days 30, 100, 180. This specimen belongs to a study of T cell clonotyping in hematopoietic cell transplantation. Study overall: Pretransplant recipient samples were taken after cytoreduction. The study's findings and limits: Cells were unsorted, so CD4 and CD8 contributions were not separated. Pathologically expanded recipient clonotypes increased progressively from day 30 to day 180 as diversity fell.

The CDR3 consists of 15 residues. Germline lookup yields CDR1 LNHDA and CDR2 SQIVND (reference sequence). Trimming at V came to 0 bases and at J to 5 bases, leaving 5 bases not matched to a gene. The chain has TRBV19 and TRBJ1-1, with TRBD1 matching 8 bases. This TCR derives from a man aged 18-30 years with biphenotypic leukemia. Some clones in this sample may be carry-over from other donors' samples. This specimen consisted of peripheral blood mononuclear cells, obtained before stem cell transplant. The DNA of the CDR3 is TGTGCCAGTAGTATAGATAGGACAGGGCGAACTGAAGCTTTCTTT. Amino acids: CASSIDRTGRTEAFF.